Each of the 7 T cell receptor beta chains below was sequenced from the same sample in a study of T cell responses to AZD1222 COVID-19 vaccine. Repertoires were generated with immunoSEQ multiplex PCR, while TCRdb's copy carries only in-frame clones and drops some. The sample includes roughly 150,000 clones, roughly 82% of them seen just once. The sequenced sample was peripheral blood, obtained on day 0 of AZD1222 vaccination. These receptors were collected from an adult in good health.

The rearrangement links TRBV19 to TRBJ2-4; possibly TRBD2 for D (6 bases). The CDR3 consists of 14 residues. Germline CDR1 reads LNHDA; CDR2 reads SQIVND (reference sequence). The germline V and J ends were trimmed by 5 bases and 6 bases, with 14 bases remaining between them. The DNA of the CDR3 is TGTGCCAGTAGTCCACCGGGCGGGGCAAACATTCAGTACTTC. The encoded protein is CASSPPGGANIQYF.

The CDR3 reads CASSPSGGTVQETQYF. The CDR3 DNA follows: TGTGCCAGCAGCCCATCGGGGGGGACCGTCCAAGAGACCCAGTACTTC. This rearrangement joins TRBV4-2 to TRBJ2-5; the match to TRBD2 covers 8 bases. V gave up 4 bases and J gave up 1 base; unmatched junction bases: 8. The germline V gene has CDR1 LGHNA and CDR2 YNFKEQ. This CDR3 region has 16 residues.

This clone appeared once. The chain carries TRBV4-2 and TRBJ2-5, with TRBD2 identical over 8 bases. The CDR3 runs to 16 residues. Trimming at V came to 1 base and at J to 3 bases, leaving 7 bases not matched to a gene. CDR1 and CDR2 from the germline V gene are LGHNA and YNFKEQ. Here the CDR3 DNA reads TGTGCCAGCAGCCAAGGCTCCCGGGAGGGGGAAGAGACCCAGTACTTC. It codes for CASSQGSREGEETQYF.

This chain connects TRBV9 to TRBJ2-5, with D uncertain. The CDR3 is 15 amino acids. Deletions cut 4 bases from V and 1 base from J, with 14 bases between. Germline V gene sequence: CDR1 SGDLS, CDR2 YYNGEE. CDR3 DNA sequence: TGTGCCAGCAGCCGCTTATTAGACCTCCAAGAGACCCAGTACTTC. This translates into CASSRLLDLQETQYF. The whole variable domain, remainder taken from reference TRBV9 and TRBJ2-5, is DSGVTQTPKHLITATGQRVTLRCSPRSGDLSVYWYQQSLDQGLQFLIQYYNGEERAKGNILERFSAQQFPDLHSELNLSSLELGDSALYFCASSRLLDLQETQYFGPGTRLLVL.

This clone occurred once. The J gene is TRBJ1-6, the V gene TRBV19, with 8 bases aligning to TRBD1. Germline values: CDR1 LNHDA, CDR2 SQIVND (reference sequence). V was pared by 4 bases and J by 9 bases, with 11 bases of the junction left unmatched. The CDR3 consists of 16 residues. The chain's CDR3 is CASSTFGQGVGSPLHF. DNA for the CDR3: TGTGCCAGTAGTACCTTTGGACAGGGAGTGGGTTCACCCCTCCACTTT.

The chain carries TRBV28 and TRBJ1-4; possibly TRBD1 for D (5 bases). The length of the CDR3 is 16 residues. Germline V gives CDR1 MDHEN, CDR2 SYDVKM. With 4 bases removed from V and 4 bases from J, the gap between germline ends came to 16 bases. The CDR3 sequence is CASSSHQGFGNEKLFF. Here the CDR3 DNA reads TGTGCCAGCAGTTCCCACCAGGGCTTCGGTAATGAAAAACTGTTTTTT.

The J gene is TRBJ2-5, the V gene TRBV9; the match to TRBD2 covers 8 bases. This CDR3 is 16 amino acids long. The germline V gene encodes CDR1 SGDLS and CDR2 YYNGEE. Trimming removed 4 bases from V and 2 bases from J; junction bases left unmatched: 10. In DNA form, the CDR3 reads TGTGCCAGCAGCCCCACGGGGGGGCGCCTACAAGAGACCCAGTACTTC. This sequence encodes CASSPTGGRLQETQYF.